Below, 27 T cell receptor beta chains from the same sample are listed, as sequenced in a study. TCRdb independently ran MiXCR on the 5' RACE reads; one entry per CDR3 protein. The sample has roughly 50,000 distinct CDR3 sequences; over 20% are singletons. The sample was tumor-infiltrating naive CD4+ T cells sorted from the breast tumor. Subset denoted: naive CD4+ T cells, CD4+CD45RA+CD25-. These receptor sequences come from a female donor with breast cancer.

This clonotype was seen more than once but under ten times. This chain joins TRBV5-1 and TRBJ2-2, with TRBD2 matching 7 bases. The CDR3 totals 15 residues. V was pared by 4 bases and J by 1 base, with 4 bases of the junction left unmatched. Germline values: CDR1 SGHRS, CDR2 YFSETQ. The CDR3 here is CASSPGRGNTGELFF. The CDR3 DNA is TGCGCCAGCAGCCCGGGGAGGGGGAACACCGGGGAGCTGTTTTTT.

This clonotype was counted a few times. The chain links TRBV10-3 to TRBJ1-2; 7 bases line up with TRBD1. The J segment lost 8 bases and the V segment lost 4 bases, leaving 7 bases of the junction unmatched. This CDR3 comprises 13 residues. Germline-derived CDR1 and CDR2 are ENHRY and SYGVKD. This CDR3 reads CAISVTGDSGYTF. The CDR3, as DNA: TGTGCCATCAGTGTTACAGGGGATTCAGGCTACACCTTC.

This clonotype was counted between two and nine times. The CDR3 DNA sequence: TGCAGTGCTAGAGCACAAGCGGGATGGAGTGGGGATACGCAGTATTTT. Translating gives CSARAQAGWSGDTQYF. This chain uses TRBV20-1 with TRBJ2-3; 7 positions match TRBD2. Germline values: CDR1 DFQATT, CDR2 SNEGSKA (reference sequence). Germline trimming cut 1 base from V and 6 bases from J; bases unmatched to any gene: 13. This CDR3 has 16 residues.

This clonotype was counted a few times. The chain recombines TRBV5-1 with TRBJ2-3; D not resolved. Germline V lookup: CDR1 SGHRS, CDR2 YFSETQ. The CDR3 extends over 13 amino acids. The V and J ends lost 0 bases and 2 bases respectively, with 4 bases between them. CDR3 protein: CASSLGDTDTQYF. The CDR3 bases are TGCGCCAGCAGCTTGGGGGACACAGATACGCAGTATTTT.

This clonotype was observed a few times. The V call is TRBV20-1, the J call TRBJ2-7, with D possibly being TRBD2 (5 bases). This CDR3 region has 15 residues. Trimming pared 0 bases from V and 0 bases from J, leaving 12 bases between. CDR1 and CDR2 (germline): DFQATT, SNEGSKA (reference sequence). The chain's CDR3 is CSARDEGGPSYEQYF. As DNA, the CDR3 is TGCAGTGCTAGAGATGAGGGCGGGCCCTCCTACGAGCAGTACTTC.

The chain couples TRBV7-3 to TRBJ2-5; TRBD2 might be the D (6 bases). The CDR3 sequence is 14 residues long. Germline-derived CDR1 and CDR2 are SGHTA and FQGTGA. V was shortened by 5 bases and J by 4 bases, with 14 bases between the two germline ends. The CDR3 spells CASSAGPGGETQYF. The CDR3 bases are TGTGCCAGCAGCGCGGGACCCGGCGGAGAGACCCAGTACTTC. Full variable domain (rest looked up from reference TRBV7-3 and TRBJ2-5): GAGVSQTPSNKVTEKGKYVELRCDPISGHTALYWYRQSLGQGPEFLIYFQGTGAADDSGLPNDRFFAVRPEGSVSTLKIQRTERGDSAVYLCASSAGPGGETQYFGPGTRLLVL.

In its sample, this clonotype was seen many times. The chain recombines TRBV12-3 or TRBV12-4 with TRBJ1-5; D uncertain. The CDR3 is 15 residues long. Trimming took 5 bases from V and 4 from J, leaving 15 bases between them. In DNA, the CDR3 is TGTGCCAGCAGTACTACTGGTTCGCGAAATCAGCCCCAGCATTTT. This translates into CASSTTGSRNQPQHF.

Many counts were recorded for this clonotype. This chain links TRBV20-1 with TRBJ1-2; 8 positions match TRBD1. The J segment lost 7 bases and the V segment lost 0 bases, leaving 10 bases of the junction unmatched. This CDR3 has 15 amino acids. The germline CDR1 and CDR2 sequences are DFQATT and SNEGSKA (reference sequence). In DNA, the CDR3 is TGCAGTGCTAGAGATCTCGGGCAGGGGGCGAGTGGCTACACCTTC. Amino acid sequence: CSARDLGQGASGYTF.

As concerns this clonotype: Relative to the germline gene, one junction end is altered; a read error may explain this. The rearrangement joins TRBV24-1 to TRBJ2-1; 7 bases agree with TRBD2. Germline-derived CDR1 and CDR2 are KGHDR and SFDVKD. The CDR3 contains 14 residues. The DNA for the CDR3 is TGTGCCACCAGCCTGGGGGGGAACAGCGATGAGCAGTCCTTC. Amino acids: CATSLGGNSDEQSF.

This clonotype was counted ten times or more. The rearrangement links TRBV20-1 to TRBJ2-1, with 9 positions matching TRBD1. The CDR3 consists of 14 residues. Germline V gene lookup returns CDR1 DFQATT and CDR2 SNEGSKA (reference sequence). Unmatched junction bases numbered 10, after V lost 8 bases and J lost 5 bases. This chain's CDR3 is CSTPGTGIDNEQFF. The CDR3 DNA is TGCAGTACTCCCGGGACAGGGATCGACAATGAGCAGTTCTTC.

This clonotype was seen a handful of times. The chain carries TRBV10-3 and TRBJ1-6; D call uncertain. Germline V lookup: CDR1 ENHRY, CDR2 SYGVKD. Between the trimmed V and J ends, which lost 3 bases and 11 bases, there was a span of 8 bases. The CDR3 has 12 residues. The CDR3 loop reads CAISELGTPLHF. CDR3 coding DNA: TGTGCCATCAGTGAACTGGGCACACCCCTCCACTTT.

This clonotype appeared a few times. This chain links TRBV4-1 with TRBJ2-2; weak D call: TRBD1 (5 bases). Looked up from germline, CDR1 is MGHRA and CDR2 is YSYEKL. V lost 5 bases to trimming and J lost 2 bases, with 12 bases between them. This CDR3 comprises 15 residues. The CDR3 loop is CASSYRLYNTGELFF. For the CDR3, the DNA is TGCGCCAGCAGCTACAGGTTATACAACACCGGGGAGCTGTTTTTT.

The chain joins TRBV12-2 to TRBJ2-2. TRBV12-2 is given as a pseudogene. The CDR3 sequence is 15 residues long. CDR3 sequence reads: CASRLFMGNTGELFF. The CDR3 DNA reads TGTGCAAGTCGCTTATTCATGGGGAACACCGGGGAGCTGTTTTTT.

This clonotype occurred a few times. The chain is built from TRBV20-1 and TRBJ2-1; D is uncertain. CDR3 length: 11 residues. The germline CDR1 and CDR2 sequences are DFQATT and SNEGSKA (reference sequence). V shed 8 bases and J shed 4 bases, with 9 bases lying between them. The CDR3 loop is CSTALYNEQFF. The CDR3 region has the DNA TGCAGTACAGCCTTGTACAATGAGCAGTTCTTC.

This clonotype has only a few counts. V is TRBV30 and J is TRBJ1-1; D may be TRBD1 (6 bases). CDR3 length equals 11 residues. Trimming shortened V by 1 base and J by 8 bases, and 8 bases separated the two germline ends. Germline assignment: CDR1 GTSNPN and CDR2 SVGIG (reference sequence). The CDR3 DNA reads TGTGCCTGGAGTGACAGGGCAGAAGCTTTCTTT. It translates to CAWSDRAEAFF.

This clonotype appeared a few times. The CDR3 region is CASSLGSWNEQYF. DNA for the CDR3: TGTGCCAGCAGCCTAGGGAGCTGGAACGAGCAGTACTTC. This chain links TRBV7-2 with TRBJ2-7, with TRBD2 as a possible D gene (5 bases). The CDR3 runs 13 residues. The V gene lost 5 bases and the J gene lost 5 bases, with 13 bases spanning the gap. The germline gives CDR1 SGHTA, CDR2 FQGNSA.

The chain uses TRBV5-1 and TRBJ2-3; TRBD1 matches at 9 bases. V dropped 4 bases and J dropped 4; count of bases not matched to a gene: 4. Germline V gives CDR1 SGHRS, CDR2 YFSETQ. The CDR3 is 14 residues long. The CDR3 loop is CASSPDRGSDTQYF. The CDR3 DNA reads TGCGCCAGCAGCCCGGACAGGGGCTCAGATACGCAGTATTTT.

This clonotype was seen more than once but under ten times. Here the CDR3 reads CASRDPNRDHTQYF. For the CDR3, the DNA is TGTGCCAGCAGAGACCCTAACAGGGACCATACGCAGTATTTT. The V call is TRBV28, the J call TRBJ2-3, with D tentatively TRBD1 (6 bases). The CDR3 totals 14 residues. The V gene's germline CDR1 is MDHEN and CDR2 SYDVKM. Trimming stripped 6 bases from V and 7 bases from J, with 17 bases between.

This clonotype was seen many times. This rearrangement joins TRBV9 to TRBJ2-7, with 10 bases fitting TRBD2. V shed 0 bases and J 6 bases; nucleotides not matched to a gene: 12. CDR3 length: 17 amino acids. The V gene's germline CDR1 is SGDLS and CDR2 YYNGEE. The CDR3 spells CASSVADRGLAFREQYF. Written as DNA, the CDR3 is TGTGCCAGCAGCGTAGCCGACCGGGGACTAGCGTTCCGCGAGCAGTACTTC.

This clonotype showed up just once. Germline is not matched at one junction end, which may reflect a read error. The rearrangement joins TRBV19 to TRBJ2-1, with TRBD2 matching 10 bases. Per the germline V gene, CDR1 is LNHDA and CDR2 is SQIVND (reference sequence). CDR3 length equals 16 residues. The CDR3 reads CARSILSGGASIEQFF. The DNA of the CDR3 is TGTGCCAGGAGTATTTTGAGCGGGGGGGCCTCAATTGAGCAGTTCTTC.

The chain is built from TRBV2 and TRBJ2-7; D is tentatively TRBD1 or TRBD2 (5 bases each). CDR3 length: 17 amino acids. V was pared by 3 bases and J by 5 bases, with 23 bases between. Germline assignment: CDR1 SNHLY and CDR2 FYNNEI. In DNA, the CDR3 is TGTGCCAGCAGTGAGGGTGCAGGGTTAACGGGACGTGACGAGCAGTACTTC. Amino acids: CASSEGAGLTGRDEQYF.

This clonotype has ten or more counts. The gene calls are TRBV28 and TRBJ1-5; D might be TRBD1 (5 bases). The germline V and J ends were trimmed by 7 bases and 4 bases, with 11 bases remaining between them. Germline V gives CDR1 MDHEN, CDR2 SYDVKM. The CDR3 runs to 13 residues. CDR3 DNA sequence: TGTGCCAGCAAAAGGGGCGGTAATCAGCCCCAGCATTTT. This sequence encodes CASKRGGNQPQHF.

This clonotype was detected a few times. The chain employs TRBV7-3 and TRBJ2-7; possible D gene TRBD2, 5 bases. The CDR3 extends over 13 amino acids. The V end lost 5 bases, the J end lost 3 bases, and 11 bases lay between the germline ends. Germline values: CDR1 SGHTA, CDR2 FQGTGA. The CDR3 reads CASSPGIDYEQYF. In DNA form, the CDR3 reads TGTGCCAGCAGCCCCGGGATCGACTACGAGCAGTACTTC.

This chain joins TRBV5-1 and TRBJ2-1, with 8 positions matching TRBD1. CDR1 is SGHRS, CDR2 YFSETQ, per germline. The trim removed 1 base at V and 0 bases at J, leaving 6 bases unmatched. The CDR3 runs to 17 residues. The chain's CDR3 is CASSLYGTGSSYNEQFF. CDR3 nucleotides: TGCGCCAGCAGCTTGTACGGGACAGGCAGCTCCTACAATGAGCAGTTCTTC.

The V and J genes are TRBV7-9 and TRBJ2-1; D not certain. The CDR3 length is 15 residues. The ends were cut back, 8 bases at V and 7 bases at J, with 21 bases in the middle. CDR1 SEHNR and CDR2 FQNEAQ come from the germline V gene (reference sequence). CDR3 in DNA: TGTGCCAGCGGCCCTAAATTGCGGCTTGGGAATGAGCAGTTCTTC. This encodes CASGPKLRLGNEQFF.

This rearrangement joins TRBV7-9 to TRBJ2-6; D remains ambiguous. The V gene's germline CDR1 is SEHNR and CDR2 FQNEAQ (reference sequence). CDR3 length: 15 residues. The V and J ends lost 5 bases and 0 bases respectively, with 8 bases between them. CDR3 loop: CASSLGASGANVLTF. The CDR3 DNA reads TGTGCCAGCAGCCTAGGCGCCTCTGGGGCCAACGTCCTGACTTTC. Full variable domain (remainder filled in from reference TRBV7-9 and TRBJ2-6): DTGVSQNPRHKITKRGQNVTFRCDPISEHNRLYWYRQTLGQGPEFLTYFQNEAQLEKSRLLSDRFSAERPKGSFSTLEIQRTEQGDSAMYLCASSLGASGANVLTFGAGSRLTVL.

The chain carries TRBV20-1 and TRBJ1-3; unclear D gene. With 4 bases removed from V and 0 bases from J, the gap between germline ends came to 13 bases. CDR1 is DFQATT, CDR2 SNEGSKA, per germline (reference sequence). The CDR3 runs 15 residues. This CDR3 is CSAKDRANSGNTIYF. The CDR3 DNA reads TGCAGTGCTAAAGATCGAGCTAACTCTGGAAACACCATATATTTT.